This is a list of T cell receptor beta chains from one sample in a study of blood T cell repertoires in COVID-19. TCRdb's copy holds only in-frame clones and misses some; the assay was immunoSEQ multiplex PCR. The repertoire has roughly 200,000 clones, approximately 85% of them found once; the top ten carry under 8%. The sample was PBMCs or T cells enriched from blood (not recorded which). The origin of the receptors is a man in his forties who had recovered from COVID-19. Each CDR3 is given with its conserved first and last residue. D genes are given only for firm matches. Clone size is shown for a subset of rows, as once, few, many or a class of expanded clone.

D gene: TRBD2
clone size: -
V gene: TRBV9
J gene: TRBJ2-3
CDR3 DNA: TGTGCCAGCAGCGTGGCCGGACTAGCGGGCACAGATACGCAGTATTTT
CDR3 protein: CASSVAGLAGTDTQYF

D gene: TRBD2
clone size: many
V gene: TRBV9
J gene: TRBJ2-7
CDR3 DNA: TGTGCCAGCAGCGCTGCAGGGAGGGCCTACGAGCAGTACTTC
CDR3 protein: CASSAAGRAYEQYF

D gene: TRBD1
clone size: -
V gene: TRBV6-1
J gene: TRBJ1-5
CDR3 DNA: TGTGCCAGCAGTGAAGGGACAGGGAGACATAGCAATCAGCCCCAGCATTTT
CDR3 protein: CASSEGTGRHSNQPQHF

D gene: -
clone size: -
V gene: TRBV19
J gene: TRBJ1-5
CDR3 DNA: TGTGCCAGTAGTACCCCGGGACAAAGTGGCAATCAGCCCCAGCATTTT
CDR3 protein: CASSTPGQSGNQPQHF

D gene: -
clone size: -
V gene: TRBV9
J gene: TRBJ2-1
CDR3 DNA: TGTGCCAGCAGCGTAGATCGGGGGGCGGTAAATGAGCAGTTCTTC
CDR3 protein: CASSVDRGAVNEQFF

D gene: -
clone size: -
V gene: TRBV11-1
J gene: TRBJ1-1
CDR3 DNA: TGTGCCAGCAGCTTAATCCAGGGGCGAAACACTGAAGCTTTCTTT
CDR3 protein: CASSLIQGRNTEAFF

D gene: -
clone size: -
V gene: TRBV28
J gene: TRBJ1-2
CDR3 DNA: TGTGCCAGCACTCGACAAGGGGGCTATGGCTACACCTTC
CDR3 protein: CASTRQGGYGYTF

D gene: -
clone size: -
V gene: TRBV28
J gene: TRBJ1-2
CDR3 DNA: TGTGCCAGCAGTGCGGGGCGGGTTAACTATGGCTACACCTTC
CDR3 protein: CASSAGRVNYGYTF

D gene: -
clone size: -
V gene: TRBV18
J gene: TRBJ2-3
CDR3 DNA: TGTGCCAGCTCACCCCCCCCAGCAGATACGCAGTATTTT
CDR3 protein: CASSPPPADTQYF

D gene: TRBD2
clone size: -
V gene: TRBV7-9
J gene: TRBJ2-1
CDR3 DNA: TGTGCCAGCAGCTTAGTAGCGGGGGAGCAGTTCTTC
CDR3 protein: CASSLVAGEQFF

D gene: -
clone size: -
V gene: TRBV11-2
J gene: TRBJ2-2
CDR3 DNA: TGTGCCAGCAGACGGGACTCCTACACCGGGGAGCTGTTTTTT
CDR3 protein: CASRRDSYTGELFF

D gene: -
clone size: -
V gene: TRBV25-1
J gene: TRBJ2-1
CDR3 DNA: TGTGCCAGCAGTGTCAGCCGGGGGTCGGGGCTATACAATGAGCAGTTCTTC
CDR3 protein: CASSVSRGSGLYNEQFF

D gene: TRBD1
clone size: -
V gene: TRBV11-3
J gene: TRBJ2-1
CDR3 DNA: TGTGCCAGCAGCGGGACAGTAGTGGGTGAAGAGCAGTTCTTC
CDR3 protein: CASSGTVVGEEQFF

D gene: -
clone size: -
V gene: TRBV20-1
J gene: TRBJ1-1
CDR3 DNA: TGCAGTGCCAGTGCTGGCGGGAGTAGGAACACTGAAGCTTTCTTT
CDR3 protein: CSASAGGSRNTEAFF

D gene: TRBD2
clone size: -
V gene: TRBV30
J gene: TRBJ2-1
CDR3 DNA: TGTGCCGCCAAGCGGGAGGGCGGAAATGAGCAGTTCTTC
CDR3 protein: CAAKREGGNEQFF

D gene: TRBD2
clone size: once
V gene: TRBV4-2
J gene: TRBJ2-7
CDR3 DNA: TGTGCCAGCAGCCAAGCCTTGGGACTAGCGGGGGAAAAAGCCTCCTACGAGCAGTACTTC
CDR3 protein: CASSQALGLAGEKASYEQYF

D gene: -
clone size: -
V gene: TRBV5-1
J gene: TRBJ2-3
CDR3 DNA: TGCGCCAGCAGCTTGGTAATAAACACAGATACGCAGTATTTT
CDR3 protein: CASSLVINTDTQYF

D gene: TRBD2
clone size: -
V gene: TRBV10-3
J gene: TRBJ2-3
CDR3 DNA: TGTGCCATCTCGGGTAGCGGGCAAAACACAGATACGCAGTATTTT
CDR3 protein: CAISGSGQNTDTQYF

D gene: TRBD1
clone size: -
V gene: TRBV7-2
J gene: TRBJ1-1
CDR3 DNA: TGTGCCAGCAGCTTAGGTCAGGGGGCACGAACTGAAGCTTTCTTT
CDR3 protein: CASSLGQGARTEAFF

D gene: TRBD1
clone size: -
V gene: TRBV5-1
J gene: TRBJ2-1
CDR3 DNA: TGCGCCAGCTTCCGGGACAGAACCTACAATGAGCAGTTCTTC
CDR3 protein: CASFRDRTYNEQFF

D gene: -
clone size: -
V gene: TRBV24-1
J gene: TRBJ2-2
CDR3 DNA: TGTGCCACCAGCCTACCCGGGGGGCACGGGGAGCTGTTTTTT
CDR3 protein: CATSLPGGHGELFF

D gene: -
clone size: few
V gene: TRBV5-1
J gene: TRBJ1-5
CDR3 DNA: TGCGCCAGCAGCCCCGGGGGGGGAGGGCAGCCCCAGCATTTT
CDR3 protein: CASSPGGGGQPQHF

D gene: TRBD2
clone size: -
V gene: TRBV2
J gene: TRBJ2-1
CDR3 DNA: TGTGCCAGCAGGCCGGGGACTAGCGGGAGGGGTTACAATGAGCAGTTCTTC
CDR3 protein: CASRPGTSGRGYNEQFF

D gene: TRBD1
clone size: -
V gene: TRBV6-5
J gene: TRBJ1-2
CDR3 DNA: TGTGCCAGCGACCCGGGACAGGGTCATGGCTACACCTTC
CDR3 protein: CASDPGQGHGYTF

D gene: -
clone size: once
V gene: TRBV5-1
J gene: TRBJ1-4
CDR3 DNA: TGCGCCAGCAGCTTCGGGGAGACAGGAGCAAATGAAAAACTGTTTTTT
CDR3 protein: CASSFGETGANEKLFF

D gene: -
clone size: few
V gene: TRBV4-1
J gene: TRBJ2-3
CDR3 DNA: TGCGCCAGCAGCCGTGGGGACTCCACAGATACGCAGTATTTT
CDR3 protein: CASSRGDSTDTQYF

D gene: TRBD2
clone size: -
V gene: TRBV5-1
J gene: TRBJ2-1
CDR3 DNA: TGCGCCAGCAGCTTGGCGGTGGGGCGGGGGGGTGCCAGCTCCTACAATGAGCAGTTCTTC
CDR3 protein: CASSLAVGRGGASSYNEQFF

D gene: TRBD1
clone size: -
V gene: TRBV4-1
J gene: TRBJ1-6
CDR3 DNA: TGCGCCAGCAGCCAAGTGGCAGGGGGGAATTCACCCCTCCACTTT
CDR3 protein: CASSQVAGGNSPLHF

D gene: -
clone size: -
V gene: TRBV19
J gene: TRBJ1-2
CDR3 DNA: TGTGCCAGTAGTATAATCAACAGGTCCTATGGCTACACCTTC
CDR3 protein: CASSIINRSYGYTF

D gene: -
clone size: -
V gene: TRBV2
J gene: TRBJ1-1
CDR3 DNA: TGTGCCAGCAACGTCGCGTTGAACACTGAAGCTTTCTTT
CDR3 protein: CASNVALNTEAFF

D gene: TRBD1
clone size: -
V gene: TRBV5-4
J gene: TRBJ1-4
CDR3 DNA: TGTGCCAGCAGCTTGGAGACAGGGGTGGGTGAAAAACTGTTTTTT
CDR3 protein: CASSLETGVGEKLFF

D gene: TRBD1
clone size: -
V gene: TRBV18
J gene: TRBJ2-7
CDR3 DNA: TGTGCCAGCTCAGGGACAGGGTCCTACGAGCAGTACTTC
CDR3 protein: CASSGTGSYEQYF

D gene: -
clone size: -
V gene: TRBV28
J gene: TRBJ2-5
CDR3 DNA: TGTGCCAGCTCCCTTGGAGGTAGCGGAGAGACCCAGTACTTC
CDR3 protein: CASSLGGSGETQYF

D gene: TRBD1
clone size: -
V gene: TRBV11-3
J gene: TRBJ2-2
CDR3 DNA: TGTGCCAGCAGCTACGGACAGGGGACCGGGGAGCTGTTTTTT
CDR3 protein: CASSYGQGTGELFF